The entry below describes one T cell receptor beta chain. Its antigen is still unknown. No much larger clone is present one base from it, and per-base qualities are unavailable. The record originates from a study of T cell responses to AZD1222 COVID-19 vaccine (dated by TCRdb to the early 2020s). Describing the broader study: Because spike-specific TCR depth and breadth did not differ between the two schedules, AZD1222 recipients who got a second dose at roughly 4 weeks were pooled with those who got a second dose at roughly 12 weeks. TCR sequencing covered fewer than 250 trial participants: 200 to 210 given two doses of AZD1222 and 26 given two doses of MenACWY control vaccine. Enrollment into the trials was organized by age into subgroups of 18-55, 56-69 and 70-plus years, and those subgroups contained about 160, 30 and 59 TCR-sequenced participants, respectively.

The CDR3 regions of human TCRbeta chains were analyzed by immunosequencing. Processing in the source paper ran as follows. TCRs in the repertoires were matched against a reference library of SARS-CoV-2-specific TCRs that had been generated with the MIRA antigen-specificity platform. Breadth was defined as the fraction of unique TCRs that were SARS-CoV-2-associated, and depth was defined as the fraction of total T cells that were SARS-CoV-2-associated. Each spike-specific TCR was assigned to its reactive spike region and to a CD4 or CD8 class using the MIRA data. Log10-transformed breadth and depth values were compared by one-way ANOVA with Sidak's multiple comparisons tests. As stored in TCRdb, this immuneACCESS dataset retains in-frame rearrangements with V and J assigned. A fraction of the clones does not appear; measured against another copy, unresolved V genes explain less than half of the discrepancy, and the remainder lacks a known reason. That table furnishes V, J and clone size, whereas the DNA furnished D and trimming. Counted in this sample were about 130,000 clones; roughly 90% of them appeared once. 2.8% of the sample is held by the ten biggest clonotypes.

The junction shows trimming of 6 bases on V and 4 bases on J, plus 9 bases between the germline ends. Looking up the germline V gene yields CDR1 SQVTM and CDR2 ANQGSEA. Reading from cysteine to phenylalanine, the CDR3 counts 11 amino acids. Just CDR3 DNA is preserved here, 33 bases in frame from base 1. In the paper's terms, the time point label means: baseline before first vaccination. Vaccinee samples came from UK trials COV001 and COV002, including a single-blind randomized controlled phase 2/3 trial of AZD1222 (ChAdOx1 nCoV-19) in healthy adults. For TCRbeta chain sequencing, PBMC samples were collected from trial participants at day 0 and at day 28 after the second dose. Findings and caveats that apply to the study as a whole: Conclusions about previously exposed vaccinees are limited because only 5 or 6 AZD1222 recipients were SARS-CoV-2 seropositive at baseline. After two AZD1222 doses, both the breadth and the depth of spike-specific TCRs were significantly higher than at day 0 and than in MenACWY recipients. Epitopes outside the regions mutated in the B.1.351 and B.1.1.7 variants were reportedly recognized by nearly half of the unique spike-specific TCRs. CD4 TCRs associated with the vaccine covered the entire spike protein, and the dominant responses were in regions 160-218 and 743-854. Because no day 14 peak-response samples were available, the repertoires could be characterized only after the peak T cell response. Participants were mostly white British and included more females than males, and it was suggested by the authors that clonal diversity may have been underestimated. The 56-69-year group was small, and its depth increase did not reach significance, likely because of low power.

This TCR came from an adult in good health. Sequenced material: peripheral blood, taken on day 0 of AZD1222 vaccination. The chain is assembled from TRBV29-1 and TRBJ1-1, with no reliable assignment of the D segment. CDR3 loop: CSVPEVTEAFF. The DNA sequence is TGCAGCGTCCCCGAGGTCACTGAAGCTTTCTTT.